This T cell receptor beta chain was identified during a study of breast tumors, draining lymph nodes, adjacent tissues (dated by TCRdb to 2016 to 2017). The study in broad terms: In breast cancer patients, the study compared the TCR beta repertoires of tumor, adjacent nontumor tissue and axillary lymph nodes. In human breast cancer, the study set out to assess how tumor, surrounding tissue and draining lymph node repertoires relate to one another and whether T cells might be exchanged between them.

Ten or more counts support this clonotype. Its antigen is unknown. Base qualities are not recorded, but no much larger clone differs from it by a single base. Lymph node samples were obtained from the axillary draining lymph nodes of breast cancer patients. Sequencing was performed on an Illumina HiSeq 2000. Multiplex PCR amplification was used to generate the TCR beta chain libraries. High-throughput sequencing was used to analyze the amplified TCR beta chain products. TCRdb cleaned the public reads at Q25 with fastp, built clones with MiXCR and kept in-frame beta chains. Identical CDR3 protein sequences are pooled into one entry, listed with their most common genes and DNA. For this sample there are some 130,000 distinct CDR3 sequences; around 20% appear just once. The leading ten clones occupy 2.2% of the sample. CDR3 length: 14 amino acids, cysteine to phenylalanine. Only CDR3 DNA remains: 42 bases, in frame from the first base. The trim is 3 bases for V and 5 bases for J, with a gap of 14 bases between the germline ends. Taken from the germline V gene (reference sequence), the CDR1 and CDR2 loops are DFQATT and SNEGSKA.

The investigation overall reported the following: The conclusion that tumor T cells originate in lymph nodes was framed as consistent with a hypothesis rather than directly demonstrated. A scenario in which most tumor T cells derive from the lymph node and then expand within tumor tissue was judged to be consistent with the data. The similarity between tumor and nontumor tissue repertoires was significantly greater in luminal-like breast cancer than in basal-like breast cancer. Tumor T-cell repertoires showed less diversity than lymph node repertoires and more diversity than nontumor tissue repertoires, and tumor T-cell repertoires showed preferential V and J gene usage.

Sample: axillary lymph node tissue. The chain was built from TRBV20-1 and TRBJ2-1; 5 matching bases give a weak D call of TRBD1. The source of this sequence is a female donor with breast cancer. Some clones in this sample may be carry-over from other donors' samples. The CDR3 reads CSASRQMGHNEQFF. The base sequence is TGCAGTGCTAGTCGCCAAATGGGGCACAATGAGCAGTTCTTC.